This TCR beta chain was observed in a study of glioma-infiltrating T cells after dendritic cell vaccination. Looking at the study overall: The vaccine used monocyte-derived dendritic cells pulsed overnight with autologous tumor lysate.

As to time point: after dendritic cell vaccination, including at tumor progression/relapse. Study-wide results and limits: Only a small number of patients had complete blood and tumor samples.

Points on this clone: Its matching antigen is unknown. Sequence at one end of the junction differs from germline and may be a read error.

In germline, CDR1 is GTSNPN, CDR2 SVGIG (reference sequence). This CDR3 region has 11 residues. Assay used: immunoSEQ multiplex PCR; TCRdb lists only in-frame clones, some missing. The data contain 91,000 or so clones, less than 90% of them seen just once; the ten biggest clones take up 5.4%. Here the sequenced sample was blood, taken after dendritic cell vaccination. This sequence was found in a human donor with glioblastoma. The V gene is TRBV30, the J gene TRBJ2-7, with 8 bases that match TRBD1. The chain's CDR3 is CAWSPDRVMNF. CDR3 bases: TGTGCCTGGAGTCCGGACAGGGTAATGAACTTC. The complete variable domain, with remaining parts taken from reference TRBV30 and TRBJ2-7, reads SQTIHQWPATLVQPVGSPLSLECTVEGTSNPNLYWYRQAAGRGLQLLFYSVGIGQISSEVPQNLSASRPQDRQFILSSKKLLLSDSGFYLCAWSPDRVMNFGPGTRLTVT.